This TCR beta chain is from a study of metastatic and nonmetastatic thyroid tumors. Across the study: From malignant and benign thyroid patients, repertoires in blood and in tumor or nodule tissue were compared. The study, taken as a whole, reports: Patients with malignant thyroid tumors reportedly had significantly higher TCR beta diversity than those with benign nodules, in blood and tumor.

Thyroid surgery took place with no prior treatment in any patient. Original processing methods: Across clinicopathological groups, CDR3 differences served as the basis for building a distant-metastasis classifier for papillary thyroid cancer. With MiXCR, TCRdb reprocessed the PCR reads. TCRdb assigned the V and J calls; the authors' analysis was not used. The sample records 25,000 to 30,000 clones, about 3.7% being singletons. This clone occurred many times. Antigen: not known. Germline V gene sequence: CDR1 SGDLS, CDR2 YYNGEE. The CDR3 totals 15 residues. Losses at the gene ends were 0 bases for V and 7 bases for J; bases not matched to a gene: 7.

The material sequenced was blood. This chain uses TRBV9 with TRBJ1-5, with TRBD1 matching 7 bases. This receptor was identified in a male donor with papillary thyroid cancer or a benign thyroid nodule (not recorded which). Some clones in this sample may be carry-over from other donors' samples. CDR3 sequence (DNA): TGTGCCAGCAGCGTAGTGAACAGGGGCTACCAGCCCCAGCATTTT. Encoded protein: CASSVVNRGYQPQHF.